Below, 11 T cell receptor beta chains from the same sample are listed, as sequenced in a study of blood T cell repertoires in COVID-19. Profiled with immunoSEQ multiplex PCR; TCRdb holds only in-frame clones, not every one. The table shows about 210,000 clones, with almost 85% occurring only once. Sequencing was done on a sample of peripheral blood. These receptors came from a woman aged 40 to 50 with acute or convalescent COVID-19.

The chain couples TRBV29-1 to TRBJ1-4; D gene ambiguous. V lost 4 bases and J lost 4, with 13 bases in between. The CDR3 covers 14 residues. Germline CDR1 and CDR2: SQVTM and ANQGSEA. CDR3 nucleotides: TGCAGCGTTGGGAGAGGCAGCCTTAATGAAAAACTGTTTTTT. Residues: CSVGRGSLNEKLFF.

The chain links TRBV5-1 to TRBJ2-7; 11 positions match TRBD1. Germline trimming cut 0 bases from V and 4 bases from J; bases unmatched to any gene: 3. Germline V gene data show CDR1 as SGHRS and CDR2 as YFSETQ. This CDR3 is built from 15 residues. The DNA of the CDR3 is TGCGCCAGCAGCTTGGAGGGACAGGGGGGGTACGAGCAGTACTTC. Its protein product is CASSLEGQGGYEQYF.

The gene calls are TRBV3-1 (or the pseudogene TRBV3-2) and TRBJ2-1; D possibly corresponds to TRBD2 (5 bases). The V gene's germline CDR1 is LGHDT and CDR2 YNNKEL (reference sequence). V lost 8 bases to trimming and J lost 0 bases, with 17 bases between them. The CDR3 is made up of 16 amino acids. For the CDR3, the DNA is TGTGCCAGCTCGGCCCCAGCGGCCAGCTCCTACAATGAGCAGTTCTTC. This encodes CASSAPAASSYNEQFF.

This clone has only a few counts. V usage is TRBV6-1 and J usage is TRBJ2-2, with a weak D call TRBD2 (6 bases). The CDR3 loop spans 16 amino acids. CDR1 and CDR2 (germline): MNHNS, SASEGT. V lost 1 base and J 4 bases, leaving 13 bases between the germline ends. The CDR3 DNA reads as TGTGCCAGCAGTGAAGTAAGGAGGGGTGCCACCGGGGAGCTGTTTTTT. Amino acids: CASSEVRRGATGELFF.

The chain couples TRBV5-8 to TRBJ2-5, with a weak D call TRBD2 (6 bases). This CDR3 is built from 17 residues. Per the germline V gene, CDR1 is SGHTS and CDR2 is YDEGEE. With 0 bases removed from V and 2 bases from J, the gap between germline ends came to 17 bases. The CDR3 loop is CASSLAGLTEGQETQYF. The CDR3, as DNA: TGTGCCAGCAGCTTGGCGGGTTTGACGGAGGGGCAAGAGACCCAGTACTTC.

V gene TRBV4-1 combines with J gene TRBJ1-2; tentatively, D is TRBD1 (6 bases). From germline, CDR1 is MGHRA and CDR2 YSYEKL. V gave up 0 bases and J gave up 2 bases, with 16 bases separating them. The CDR3 totals 17 residues. The CDR3 spells CASSQDIHRQGNYGYTF. CDR3 sequence (DNA): TGCGCCAGCAGCCAAGATATCCATAGGCAGGGGAACTATGGCTACACCTTC.

The rearrangement uses TRBV19 and TRBJ1-2, with 7 bases fitting TRBD1. V gave up 5 bases and J gave up 0 bases; unmatched junction bases: 6. This CDR3 region has 15 residues. The germline CDR1 and CDR2 sequences are LNHDA and SQIVND (reference sequence). CDR3 residues: CASSWAGGSNYGYTF. CDR3 bases: TGTGCCAGTAGTTGGGCAGGGGGGTCTAACTATGGCTACACCTTC.

This clone was counted a few times. This chain joins TRBV19 and TRBJ1-5; D unclear. The CDR3 is made up of 16 amino acids. The V and J ends lost 2 bases and 2 bases respectively, with 13 bases between them. From germline, CDR1 is LNHDA and CDR2 SQIVND (reference sequence). As DNA, the CDR3 is TGTGCCAGTAGTATATCTGGAGGTGGTGGCAATCAGCCCCAGCATTTT. This gives the protein CASSISGGGGNQPQHF. Full variable domain (remainder filled in from reference TRBV19 and TRBJ1-5): DGGITQSPKYLFRKEGQNVTLSCEQNLNHDAMYWYRQDPGQGLRLIYYSQIVNDFQKGDIAEGYSVSREKKESFPLTVTSAQKNPTAFYLCASSISGGGGNQPQHFGDGTRLSIL.

The rearrangement uses TRBV2 and TRBJ2-1, with 8 nucleotides matching TRBD2. CDR3 length: 15 residues. Germline V gives CDR1 SNHLY, CDR2 FYNNEI. The junction had 3 bases not matched to a gene; V was cut back by 3 bases and J by 2 bases. Here the CDR3 DNA reads TGTGCCAGCAGTGATCCCGGGGGGGCCTACAATGAGCAGTTCTTC. It encodes CASSDPGGAYNEQFF.

This clone has just one count. V usage is TRBV5-1 and J usage is TRBJ1-3; D is undetermined. The V gene lost 2 bases and the J gene lost 0 bases, with 9 bases spanning the gap. This CDR3 region has 15 residues. Germline CDR1 reads SGHRS; CDR2 reads YFSETQ. Here the CDR3 DNA reads TGCGCCAGCAGCTTTGGAACAGTCTCTGGAAACACCATATATTTT. Translated: CASSFGTVSGNTIYF.

This clone was counted between two and nine times. V is TRBV10-3 and J is TRBJ1-3; D possibly corresponds to TRBD1 (5 bases). The CDR3 sequence is 13 residues long. With 4 bases removed from V and 1 base from J, the gap between germline ends came to 5 bases. Per the germline V gene, CDR1 is ENHRY and CDR2 is SYGVKD. The CDR3: CAISGQSGNTIYF. The CDR3 nucleotides read TGTGCCATCAGTGGACAGTCTGGAAACACCATATATTTT.